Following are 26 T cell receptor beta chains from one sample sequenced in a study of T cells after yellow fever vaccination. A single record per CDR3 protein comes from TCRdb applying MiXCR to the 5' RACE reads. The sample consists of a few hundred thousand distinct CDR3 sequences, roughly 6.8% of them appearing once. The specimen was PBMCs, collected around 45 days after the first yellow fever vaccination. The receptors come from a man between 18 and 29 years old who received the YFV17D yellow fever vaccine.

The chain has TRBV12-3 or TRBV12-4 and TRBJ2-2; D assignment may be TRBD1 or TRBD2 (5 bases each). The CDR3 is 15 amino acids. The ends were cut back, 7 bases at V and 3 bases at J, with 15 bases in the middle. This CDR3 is CASTPGTGYTGELFF. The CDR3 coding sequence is TGTGCCAGCACCCCCGGGACGGGATACACCGGGGAGCTGTTTTTT.

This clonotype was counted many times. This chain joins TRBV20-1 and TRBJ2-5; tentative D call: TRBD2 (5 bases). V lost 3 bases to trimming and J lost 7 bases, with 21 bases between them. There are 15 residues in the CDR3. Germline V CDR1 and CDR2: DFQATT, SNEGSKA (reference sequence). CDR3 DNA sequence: TGCAGTGCTAGGCTAACCGGGGTTCGATTGGGGACCCAGTACTTC. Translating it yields CSARLTGVRLGTQYF.

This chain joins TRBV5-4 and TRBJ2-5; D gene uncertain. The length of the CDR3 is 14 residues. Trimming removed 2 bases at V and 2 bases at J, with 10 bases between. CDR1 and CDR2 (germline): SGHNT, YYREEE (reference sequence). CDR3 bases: TGTGCCAGCAGCTTCGACTCCTTTCAAGAGACCCAGTACTTC. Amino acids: CASSFDSFQETQYF.

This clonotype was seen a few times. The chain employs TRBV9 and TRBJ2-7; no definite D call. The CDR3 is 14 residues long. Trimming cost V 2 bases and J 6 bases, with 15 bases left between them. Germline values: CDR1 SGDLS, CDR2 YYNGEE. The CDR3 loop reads CASSVGGVRAEQYF. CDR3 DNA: TGTGCCAGCAGCGTGGGCGGTGTCCGCGCCGAGCAGTACTTC.

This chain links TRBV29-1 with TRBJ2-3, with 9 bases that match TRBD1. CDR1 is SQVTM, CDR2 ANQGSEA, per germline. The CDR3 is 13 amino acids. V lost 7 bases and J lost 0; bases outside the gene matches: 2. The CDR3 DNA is TGCAGCGGAGGACAGGGGAGCACAGATACGCAGTATTTT. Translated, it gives CSGGQGSTDTQYF.

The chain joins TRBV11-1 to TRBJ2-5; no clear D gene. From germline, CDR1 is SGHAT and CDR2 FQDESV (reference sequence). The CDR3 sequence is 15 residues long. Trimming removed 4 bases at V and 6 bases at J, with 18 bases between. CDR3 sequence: CASSSGFGIGQTQYF. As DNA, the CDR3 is TGTGCCAGCAGCTCTGGATTTGGTATTGGACAGACCCAGTACTTC.

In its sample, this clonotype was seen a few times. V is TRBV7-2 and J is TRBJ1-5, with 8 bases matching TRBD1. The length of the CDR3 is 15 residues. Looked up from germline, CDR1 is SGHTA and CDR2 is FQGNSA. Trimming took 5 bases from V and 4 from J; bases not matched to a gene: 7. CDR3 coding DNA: TGTGCCAGCAGCGTAGGGACAGGCTGGAATCAGCCCCAGCATTTT. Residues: CASSVGTGWNQPQHF.

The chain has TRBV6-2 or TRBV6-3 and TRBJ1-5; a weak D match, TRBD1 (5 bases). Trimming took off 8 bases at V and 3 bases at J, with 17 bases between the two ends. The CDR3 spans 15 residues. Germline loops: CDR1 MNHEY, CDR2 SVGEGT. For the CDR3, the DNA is TGTGCCAGCTCACCAAATGGGGGTACCAATCAGCCCCAGCATTTT. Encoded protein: CASSPNGGTNQPQHF.

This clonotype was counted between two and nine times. CDR3 bases: TGTGCCAGCAGCTTATCCGGGGATTTTGGCTACACCTTC. This sequence encodes CASSLSGDFGYTF. The V and J genes are TRBV7-2 and TRBJ1-2; unclear D gene. Germline lookup yields CDR1 SGHTA and CDR2 FQGNSA. This CDR3 comprises 13 residues. Trimming removed 2 bases at V and 7 bases at J, with 11 bases between.

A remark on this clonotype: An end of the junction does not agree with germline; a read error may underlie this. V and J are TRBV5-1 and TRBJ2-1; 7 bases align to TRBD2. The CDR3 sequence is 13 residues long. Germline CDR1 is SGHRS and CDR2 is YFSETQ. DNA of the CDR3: TGTGCCAGCAGCTTCCCCGGGGGGAATGAGCAGTTCTTC. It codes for CASSFPGGNEQFF.

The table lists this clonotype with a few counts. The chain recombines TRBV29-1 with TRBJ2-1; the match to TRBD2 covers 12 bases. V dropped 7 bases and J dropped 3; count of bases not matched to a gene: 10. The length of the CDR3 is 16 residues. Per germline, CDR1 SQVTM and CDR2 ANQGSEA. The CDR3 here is CSAASGGARSYNEQFF. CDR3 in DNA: TGCAGCGCCGCTAGCGGGGGGGCCCGAAGCTACAATGAGCAGTTCTTC.

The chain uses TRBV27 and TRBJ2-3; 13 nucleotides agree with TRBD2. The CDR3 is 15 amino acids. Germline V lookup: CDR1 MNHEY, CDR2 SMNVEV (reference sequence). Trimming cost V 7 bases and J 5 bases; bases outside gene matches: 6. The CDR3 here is CASTRTSGGGDTQYF. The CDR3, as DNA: TGTGCCAGCACCCGGACTAGCGGGGGTGGAGATACGCAGTATTTT.

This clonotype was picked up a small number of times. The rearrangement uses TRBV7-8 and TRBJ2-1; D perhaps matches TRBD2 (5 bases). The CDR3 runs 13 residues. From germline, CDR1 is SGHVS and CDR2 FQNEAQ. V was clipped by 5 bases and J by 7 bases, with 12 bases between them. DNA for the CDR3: TGTGCCAGCAGCCTACTAGGGCGAAATGAGCAGTTCTTC. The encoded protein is CASSLLGRNEQFF. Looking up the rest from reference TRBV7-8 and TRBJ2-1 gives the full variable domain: GAGVSQSPRYKVAKRGQDVALRCDPISGHVSLFWYQQALGQGPEFLTYFQNEAQLDKSGLPSDRFFAERPEGSVSTLKIQRTQQEDSAVYLCASSLLGRNEQFFGPGTRLTVL.

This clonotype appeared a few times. DNA for the CDR3: TGCAGCGTTGAGGACTACACAGATACGCAGTATTTT. Translation gives CSVEDYTDTQYF. The genes are TRBV29-1 and TRBJ2-3, with a possible D match to TRBD2 (6 bases). Germline V gene data show CDR1 as SQVTM and CDR2 as ANQGSEA. V was clipped by 3 bases and J by 2 bases, with 6 bases between them. The CDR3 totals 12 residues.

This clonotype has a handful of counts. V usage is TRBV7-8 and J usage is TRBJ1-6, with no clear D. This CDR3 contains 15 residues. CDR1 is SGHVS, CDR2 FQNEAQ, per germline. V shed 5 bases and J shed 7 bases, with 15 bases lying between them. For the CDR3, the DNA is TGTGCCAGCAGCCGTCCGGCCACCCAGAATTCACCCCTCCACTTT. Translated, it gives CASSRPATQNSPLHF.

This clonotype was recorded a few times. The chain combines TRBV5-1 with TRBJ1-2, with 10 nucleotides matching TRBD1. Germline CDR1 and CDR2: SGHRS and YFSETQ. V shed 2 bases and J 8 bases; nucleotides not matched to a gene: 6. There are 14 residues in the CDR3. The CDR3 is CASSFGQGDGGYTF. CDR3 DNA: TGCGCCAGCAGCTTCGGACAGGGGGATGGCGGCTACACCTTC.

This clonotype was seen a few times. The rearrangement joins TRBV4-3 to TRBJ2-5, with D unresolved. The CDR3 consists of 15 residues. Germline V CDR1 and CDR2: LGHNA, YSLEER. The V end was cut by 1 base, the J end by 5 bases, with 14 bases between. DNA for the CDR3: TGCGCCAGCAGCCAAGGAACCACGATAATGGAGACCCAGTACTTC. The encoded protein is CASSQGTTIMETQYF.

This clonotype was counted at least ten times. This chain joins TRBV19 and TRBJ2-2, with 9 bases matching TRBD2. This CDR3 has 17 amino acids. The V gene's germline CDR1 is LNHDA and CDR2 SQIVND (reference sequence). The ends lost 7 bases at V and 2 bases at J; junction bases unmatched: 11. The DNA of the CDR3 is TGTGCCAGTAAGAGCGGTAGCGGGGGCCCCAACACCGGGGAGCTGTTTTTT. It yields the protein CASKSGSGGPNTGELFF. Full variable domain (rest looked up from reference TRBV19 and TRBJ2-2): DGGITQSPKYLFRKEGQNVTLSCEQNLNHDAMYWYRQDPGQGLRLIYYSQIVNDFQKGDIAEGYSVSREKKESFPLTVTSAQKNPTAFYLCASKSGSGGPNTGELFFGEGSRLTVL.

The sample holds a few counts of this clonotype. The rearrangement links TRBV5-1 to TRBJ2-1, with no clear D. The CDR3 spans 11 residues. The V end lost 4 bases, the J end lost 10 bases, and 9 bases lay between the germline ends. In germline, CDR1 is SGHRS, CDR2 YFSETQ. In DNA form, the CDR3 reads TGCGCCAGCAGCCTACGAAAGGAGCAGTTCTTC. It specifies CASSLRKEQFF.

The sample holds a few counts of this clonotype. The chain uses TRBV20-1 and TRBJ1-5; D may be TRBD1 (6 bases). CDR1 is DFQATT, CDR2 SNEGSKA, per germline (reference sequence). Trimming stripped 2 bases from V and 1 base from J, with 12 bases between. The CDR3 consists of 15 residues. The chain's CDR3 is CSARIGTSSNQPQHF. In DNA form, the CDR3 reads TGCAGTGCTAGAATTGGGACATCAAGCAATCAGCCCCAGCATTTT.

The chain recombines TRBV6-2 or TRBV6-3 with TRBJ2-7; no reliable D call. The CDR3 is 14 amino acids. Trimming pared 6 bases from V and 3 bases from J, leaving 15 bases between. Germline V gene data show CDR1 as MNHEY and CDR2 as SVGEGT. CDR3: CASSEPQNHYEQYV. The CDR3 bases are TGTGCCAGCAGCGAACCGCAAAACCACTACGAGCAGTACGTC.

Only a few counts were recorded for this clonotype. DNA for the CDR3: TGTGCCAGCAGTTACTCAACAGGGGGAAATCAGCCCCAGCATTTT. Encoded protein: CASSYSTGGNQPQHF. This chain connects TRBV6-5 to TRBJ1-5, with 8 bases identical to TRBD1. Trimming took 0 bases from V and 4 from J; bases not matched to a gene: 2. Germline values: CDR1 MNHEY, CDR2 SVGAGI. The CDR3 spans 15 residues.

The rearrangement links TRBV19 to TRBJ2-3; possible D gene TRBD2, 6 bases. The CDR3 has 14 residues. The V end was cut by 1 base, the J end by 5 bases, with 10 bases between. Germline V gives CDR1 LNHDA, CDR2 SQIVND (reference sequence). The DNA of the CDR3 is TGTGCCAGTAGTATAGCCGGGGGTTTAGATACGCAGTATTTT. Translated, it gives CASSIAGGLDTQYF.

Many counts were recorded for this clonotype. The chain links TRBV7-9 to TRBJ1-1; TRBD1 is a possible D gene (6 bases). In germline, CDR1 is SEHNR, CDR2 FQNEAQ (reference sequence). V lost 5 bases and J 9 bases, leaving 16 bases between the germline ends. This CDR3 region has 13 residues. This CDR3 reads CASSRAQTGKAFF. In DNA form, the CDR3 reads TGTGCCAGCAGCCGGGCCCAAACAGGGAAAGCTTTCTTT. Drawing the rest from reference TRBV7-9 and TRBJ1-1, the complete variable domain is DTGVSQNPRHKITKRGQNVTFRCDPISEHNRLYWYRQTLGQGPEFLTYFQNEAQLEKSRLLSDRFSAERPKGSFSTLEIQRTEQGDSAMYLCASSRAQTGKAFFGQGTRLTVV.

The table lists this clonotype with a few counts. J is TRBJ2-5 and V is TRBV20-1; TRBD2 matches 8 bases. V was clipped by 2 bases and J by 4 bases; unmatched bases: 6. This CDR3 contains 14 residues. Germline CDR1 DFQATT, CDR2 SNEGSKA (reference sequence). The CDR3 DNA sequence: TGCAGTGCTAGACTTACGGGAGGGATAGAGACCCAGTACTTC. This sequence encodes CSARLTGGIETQYF.

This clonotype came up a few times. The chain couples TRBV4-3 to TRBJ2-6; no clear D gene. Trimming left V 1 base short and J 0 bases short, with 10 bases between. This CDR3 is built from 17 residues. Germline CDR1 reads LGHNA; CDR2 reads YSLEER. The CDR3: CASSQVEERSGANVLTF. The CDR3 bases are TGCGCCAGCAGCCAAGTAGAGGAGCGCTCTGGGGCCAACGTCCTGACTTTC.